Listed here are 25 T cell receptor beta chains from one sample, sequenced in a study of spatial heterogeneity in lung cancer. The time point was: sample taken at primary tumor resection. Unsorted whole RNA samples from tumor, nontumor lung or frozen PBMC were sequenced. TCRdb re-called the 5' RACE reads with MiXCR, one entry per CDR3 protein. The data hold 39,000 or so distinct CDR3 sequences, with around 7.2% observed a single time. The sample here was PBMCs, taken at surgery. These receptors originate from a male donor with early-stage non-small cell lung cancer.

This clonotype came up many times. V usage is TRBV19 and J usage is TRBJ2-3; 8 bases fit TRBD2. The CDR3 has 15 amino acids. The junction had 7 bases not matched to a gene; V was cut back by 6 bases and J by 2 bases. Germline CDR1 LNHDA, CDR2 SQIVND (reference sequence). CDR3 in amino acids: CASSISGIFTDTQYF. The CDR3 bases are TGTGCCAGTAGCATTAGCGGGATTTTCACAGATACGCAGTATTTT.

V gene TRBV13 combines with J gene TRBJ2-3; D could derive from TRBD1 or TRBD2 (5 bases each). Germline loops: CDR1 PRHDT, CDR2 FYEKMQ (reference sequence). V lost 6 bases and J lost 9, with 13 bases in between. This CDR3 spans 12 amino acids. CDR3 bases: TGTGCCAGCAGGTGGACCTGGGGGACGCAGTATTTT. Protein product: CASRWTWGTQYF.

CDR3 protein: CASSSWTRTDTQYF. Here the CDR3 DNA reads TGTGCCAGCAGTTCTTGGACCCGCACAGATACGCAGTATTTT. The gene calls are TRBV2 and TRBJ2-3; no definite D call. V was cut by 5 bases and J by 1 base, with 10 bases left in between. The CDR3 is made up of 14 amino acids. Germline CDR1 reads SNHLY; CDR2 reads FYNNEI.

Many counts were recorded for this clonotype. V is TRBV7-9 and J is TRBJ2-3, with a tentative D call TRBD2 (5 bases). Trimming took off 4 bases at V and 4 bases at J, with 9 bases between the two ends. The CDR3 loop spans 13 amino acids. Germline-derived CDR1 and CDR2 are SEHNR and FQNEAQ (reference sequence). This CDR3 is CASSSSGADTQYF. The CDR3 nucleotides are TGTGCCAGCAGCTCCTCCGGGGCAGATACGCAGTATTTT. Together with reference TRBV7-9 and TRBJ2-3, the CDR3 gives the full variable domain: DTGVSQNPRHKITKRGQNVTFRCDPISEHNRLYWYRQTLGQGPEFLTYFQNEAQLEKSRLLSDRFSAERPKGSFSTLEIQRTEQGDSAMYLCASSSSGADTQYFGPGTRLTVL.

V is TRBV14 and J is TRBJ1-2; 7 nucleotides match TRBD1. This CDR3 is built from 16 residues. The junction had 9 bases not matched to a gene; V was cut back by 0 bases and J by 5 bases. Germline values: CDR1 SGHDN, CDR2 FVKESK. CDR3 in amino acids: CASSQDRGTLAYGYTF. CDR3 nucleotides: TGTGCCAGCAGCCAAGACAGGGGGACACTGGCTTATGGCTACACCTTC.

Only a few counts were recorded for this clonotype. The chain joins TRBV14 to TRBJ2-7; D remains unclear. V dropped 0 bases and J dropped 7 bases, with 10 bases sitting between them. From germline, CDR1 is SGHDN and CDR2 FVKESK. The CDR3 loop spans 13 amino acids. The CDR3 bases are TGTGCCAGCAGCCAAGAGAACGGGTTTGAGCAGTACTTC. It is translated as CASSQENGFEQYF.

This clonotype was detected many times. The chain recombines TRBV2 with TRBJ2-5; D may be TRBD2 (6 bases). From germline, CDR1 is SNHLY and CDR2 FYNNEI. CDR3 length: 11 residues. With 8 bases removed from V and 2 bases from J, the gap between germline ends came to 6 bases. CDR3 sequence reads: CASGGQETQYF. CDR3 DNA sequence: TGTGCCAGCGGGGGGCAAGAGACCCAGTACTTC.

This clonotype came up many times. In DNA form, the CDR3 reads TGTGCCAGCAGTCCCGCGTCAGGGGAAATGGACACTGAAGCTTTCTTT. This codes for CASSPASGEMDTEAFF. V and J are TRBV28 and TRBJ1-1, with a weak D call TRBD1 (6 bases). Germline V gene data show CDR1 as MDHEN and CDR2 as SYDVKM. V lost 5 bases and J 3 bases, leaving 19 bases between the germline ends. The CDR3 spans 16 residues.

The V gene is TRBV7-3, the J gene TRBJ2-7; 8 bases match TRBD2. Germline V lookup: CDR1 SGHTA, CDR2 FQGTGA. Germline trimming cut 1 base from V and 2 bases from J; bases unmatched to any gene: 4. The CDR3 is 15 residues long. CDR3 DNA: TGTGCCAGCAGCTTAAGCGGGGGGTATACCTACGAGCAGTACTTC. As protein: CASSLSGGYTYEQYF.

This clonotype was seen many times. This rearrangement joins TRBV12-3 or TRBV12-4 to TRBJ2-7; unclear D gene. Trimming shortened V by 6 bases and J by 1 base, and 10 bases separated the two germline ends. This CDR3 region has 13 residues. CDR3 in amino acids: CASSPPHSYEQYF. In DNA form, the CDR3 reads TGTGCCAGCAGCCCGCCCCATTCCTACGAGCAGTACTTC.

This clonotype was counted ten times or more. The chain carries TRBV24-1 and TRBJ1-2; a possible D gene is TRBD1 (6 bases). CDR1 and CDR2 (germline): KGHDR, SFDVKD. Between the trimmed V and J ends, which lost 5 bases and 11 bases, there was a span of 14 bases. CDR3 length equals 12 residues. The CDR3 region has the DNA TGTGCCACCAGTGCCACTGGGGGGGCTTACACCTTC. This translates into CATSATGGAYTF.

This clonotype appeared many times. V gene TRBV15 combines with J gene TRBJ1-3; 10 bases fit TRBD1. The V segment lost 5 bases and the J segment 4 bases; nucleotides outside the gene matches: 5. Germline lookup yields CDR1 LNHNV and CDR2 YYDKDF (reference sequence). CDR3 length: 15 residues. CDR3 amino acids: CATSEDRGPGNTIYF. The CDR3 DNA reads TGTGCCACCAGCGAAGACAGGGGGCCAGGAAACACCATATATTTT.

In its sample, this clonotype was seen many times. The chain is built from TRBV11-3 and TRBJ1-2; TRBD1 matches 7 bases. This CDR3 comprises 16 residues. The germline V gene has CDR1 SGHNT and CDR2 YENEEA. V dropped 0 bases and J dropped 2; count of bases not matched to a gene: 6. As DNA, the CDR3 is TGTGCCAGCAGCTTAGAGGGGAGAGGGGGCAACTATGGCTACACCTTC. As protein: CASSLEGRGGNYGYTF.

This clonotype turned up a few times. This chain connects TRBV5-1 to TRBJ2-7; D perhaps matches TRBD1 (5 bases). Trimming pared 0 bases from V and 5 bases from J, leaving 15 bases between. The CDR3 has 15 residues. Germline V CDR1 and CDR2: SGHRS, YFSETQ. CDR3 sequence: CASSLAGPGINEQYV. Here the CDR3 DNA reads TGCGCCAGCAGCTTGGCCGGGCCAGGGATCAACGAGCAGTACGTC.

The V call is TRBV11-2, the J call TRBJ1-1, with TRBD1 matching 7 bases. The V and J ends lost 7 bases and 0 bases, in that order; junction bases with no gene match: 17. Germline CDR1 is SGHAT and CDR2 is FQNNGV. The CDR3 is 18 amino acids. CDR3 DNA sequence: TGTGCCAGCATCCAACGGGGTCCGGGACAGCGGGTGAACACTGAAGCTTTCTTT. Protein product: CASIQRGPGQRVNTEAFF.

In its sample, this clonotype was seen many times. The V gene is TRBV2, the J gene TRBJ2-1; D unclear. Trimming took off 1 base at V and 9 bases at J, with 10 bases between the two ends. CDR3 length: 13 amino acids. CDR1 and CDR2 (germline): SNHLY, FYNNEI. The CDR3 DNA is TGTGCCAGCAGTGAAGTTTGGGGTAGTGAGCAGTTCTTC. It yields the protein CASSEVWGSEQFF.

The chain links TRBV19 to TRBJ1-3; D might be TRBD1 (6 bases). The length of the CDR3 is 15 residues. The germline gives CDR1 LNHDA, CDR2 SQIVND (reference sequence). With 3 bases removed from V and 4 bases from J, the gap between germline ends came to 13 bases. In DNA, the CDR3 is TGTGCCAGTAGTATCCCCGGGACATCAGGAAACACCATATATTTT. Protein product: CASSIPGTSGNTIYF.

This clonotype was counted many times. The chain recombines TRBV7-9 with TRBJ2-7; TRBD2 agrees at 9 bases. Germline CDR1 reads SEHNR; CDR2 reads FQNEAQ (reference sequence). With 5 bases clipped from V and 1 base from J, the junction kept 3 bases outside the gene matches. The CDR3 runs 14 residues. CDR3 bases: TGTGCCAGCAGCCCTAGCGGGGCATCCTACGAGCAGTACTTC. Translated, it gives CASSPSGASYEQYF. Combining the CDR3 with reference TRBV7-9 and TRBJ2-7 gives the whole variable domain DTGVSQNPRHKITKRGQNVTFRCDPISEHNRLYWYRQTLGQGPEFLTYFQNEAQLEKSRLLSDRFSAERPKGSFSTLEIQRTEQGDSAMYLCASSPSGASYEQYFGPGTRLTVT.

The sample holds many counts of this clonotype. V and J are TRBV6-5 and TRBJ2-7; possible D gene TRBD2, 7 bases. Trimming removed 6 bases at V and 5 bases at J, with 17 bases between. Germline-derived CDR1 and CDR2 are MNHEY and SVGAGI. CDR3 length equals 14 residues. In DNA, the CDR3 is TGTGCCAGCAGAGCGGGACACTCGATTGACGAGCAGTACTTC. It yields the protein CASRAGHSIDEQYF.

This clonotype was seen a handful of times. The chain joins TRBV20-1 to TRBJ1-2; the D is unclear. CDR3 length equals 14 residues. V was trimmed by 4 bases and J by 4 bases, leaving 16 bases between them. The germline V gene has CDR1 DFQATT and CDR2 SNEGSKA (reference sequence). DNA of the CDR3: TGCAGTGCTATCCCGAGCGGCCGGATCTATGGCTACACCTTC. This sequence encodes CSAIPSGRIYGYTF.

This clonotype was counted many times. The rearrangement joins TRBV20-1 to TRBJ1-5; D unresolved. V lost 3 bases, J lost 0 bases, and 6 bases lay in between. This CDR3 spans 13 amino acids. Germline-derived CDR1 and CDR2 are DFQATT and SNEGSKA (reference sequence). This CDR3 reads CSASADSNQPQHF. CDR3 bases: TGCAGTGCTAGTGCAGATAGCAATCAGCCCCAGCATTTT.

This clonotype was recorded at least ten times. The chain uses TRBV6-5 and TRBJ1-5; the D is unclear. The CDR3 is 16 residues long. V lost 5 bases and J lost 3, with 17 bases in between. CDR1 and CDR2 (germline): MNHEY, SVGAGI. Written as DNA, the CDR3 is TGTGCCAGCAGTCCCTTTGGGGAGAGATTCAATCAGCCCCAGCATTTT. Its translation: CASSPFGERFNQPQHF.

This clonotype occurred a few times. The V gene is TRBV30, the J gene TRBJ2-4; TRBD1 matches 7 bases. The length of the CDR3 is 14 residues. Losses at the gene ends were 3 bases for V and 3 bases for J; bases not matched to a gene: 5. Germline V CDR1 and CDR2: GTSNPN, SVGIG (reference sequence). This CDR3 reads CAWRTGWVKNIQYF. In DNA, the CDR3 is TGTGCCTGGAGGACAGGGTGGGTCAAAAACATTCAGTACTTC.

This clonotype was found a few times. The chain has TRBV19 and TRBJ1-2; no clear D. Per germline, CDR1 LNHDA and CDR2 SQIVND (reference sequence). The length of the CDR3 is 17 residues. The ends were cut back, 3 bases at V and 5 bases at J, with 22 bases in the middle. Here the CDR3 reads CASSIASSTSLGYGYTF. The CDR3 DNA reads TGTGCCAGTAGTATTGCCTCTTCTACCTCCTTGGGGTATGGCTACACCTTC.

Many counts were recorded for this clonotype. The chain couples TRBV7-9 to TRBJ1-1, with D unclear. CDR3 length: 14 amino acids. V was cut by 0 bases and J by 0 bases, with 5 bases left in between. Germline CDR1 and CDR2: SEHNR and FQNEAQ (reference sequence). In nucleotides, the CDR3 is TGTGCCAGCAGCTTAGCACTGGTGAACACTGAAGCTTTCTTT. Translated: CASSLALVNTEAFF. The full variable domain, its missing parts supplied by reference TRBV7-9 and TRBJ1-1, is DTGVSQNPRHKITKRGQNVTFRCDPISEHNRLYWYRQTLGQGPEFLTYFQNEAQLEKSRLLSDRFSAERPKGSFSTLEIQRTEQGDSAMYLCASSLALVNTEAFFGQGTRLTVV.